This T cell receptor (beta chain) emerged from a study of blood T cell repertoires in COVID-19. Study-wide context: The origin of the acute and convalescent COVID-19 samples was the United States, Italy and Spain.

Per the original methods: Estimates of nucleated cell counts were drawn from the amplification of reference gene primers. Sequencing used immunoSEQ multiplex PCR; TCRdb keeps in-frame clones, though not all of them. The V and J calls and clone size are taken from that table; D and trimming were inferred from the DNA. Of 250,000 to 300,000 clones in the sample, around four fifths are singletons; the top ten hold 4.6%. The CDR3 contains 16 residues. V lost 6 bases, J lost 2 bases, and 20 bases lay in between. Germline lookup yields CDR1 SGHKS and CDR2 YYEKEE (reference sequence). This TCR derives from a man aged 60 to 69 who had recovered from COVID-19. This chain connects TRBV5-5 to TRBJ1-1, with TRBD1 as a possible D gene (6 bases). Sequencing was carried out using peripheral blood. Written as DNA, the CDR3 is TGTGCCAGCACCCCCCGTGGGGGTGGGGGCAACACTGAAGCTTTCTTT. Protein sequence: CASTPRGGGGNTEAFF.